The clone carrying this T cell receptor beta chain has a handful of counts. Its cognate antigen is unknown. These data are taken from a study of cytomegalovirus exposure and HLA in healthy donors. Study outcomes and limitations: Several top significant clusters appeared, in a later analysis, to be linked to common viral pathogens.

Primers included in the PCR were 60 Vbeta and 13 Jbeta primers. Libraries were prepared by immunoSEQ multiplex PCR; TCRdb keeps only in-frame clonotypes and omits some of them. The table lists some 150,000 clones, around 81% of them singletons. Looked up from germline, CDR1 is SNHLY and CDR2 is FYNNEI. V was shortened by 10 bases and J by 4 bases, with 13 bases between the two germline ends. The CDR3 covers 12 residues. The sequenced material came from PBMCs. This chain connects TRBV2 to TRBJ1-2; D might be TRBD1 (5 bases). This TCR came from a male donor in good health and CMV-seronegative. The CDR3 loop is CATYWGVYGYTF. DNA of the CDR3: TGTGCCACGTACTGGGGGGTCTATGGCTACACCTTC.